The present T cell receptor beta chain was sequenced within a study of blood T cell repertoires in COVID-19. Study details: There were acute and convalescent COVID-19 samples, and they came from the United States, Italy and Spain. Sample material is recorded as cDNA or gDNA derived from T cells, B-cell-depleted T cells, or PBMCs.

Clones were read by immunoSEQ multiplex PCR, and TCRdb kept only the in-frame ones, dropping some. This sample has about 440,000 clones, with around 90% found just once. The cohort comprised adults aged about 18 to 100 years residing in 24 US areas. Between the trimmed V and J ends, which lost 6 bases and 8 bases, there was a span of 10 bases. There are 12 residues in the CDR3. Germline assignment: CDR1 KGHSH and CDR2 LQKENI. The rearrangement joins TRBV18 to TRBJ1-4; D remains unclear. The sample taken for sequencing was PBMCs or T cells enriched from blood (not recorded which). The TCR sequence derives from a woman aged 18-35 years with acute COVID-19. The CDR3 loop is CASSPGGEKLFF. In nucleotides, the CDR3 is TGTGCCAGCTCCCCGGGCGGGGAAAAACTGTTTTTT.